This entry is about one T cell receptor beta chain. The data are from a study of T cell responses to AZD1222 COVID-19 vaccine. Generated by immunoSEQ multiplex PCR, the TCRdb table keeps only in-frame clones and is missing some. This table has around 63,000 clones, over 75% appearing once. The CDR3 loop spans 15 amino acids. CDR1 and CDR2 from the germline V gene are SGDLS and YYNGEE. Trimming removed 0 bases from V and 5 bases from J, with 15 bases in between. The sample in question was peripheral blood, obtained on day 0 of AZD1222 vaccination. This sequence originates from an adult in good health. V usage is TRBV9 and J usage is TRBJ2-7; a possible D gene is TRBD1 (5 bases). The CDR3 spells CASSVGGARVDEQYF. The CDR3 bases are TGTGCCAGCAGCGTAGGTGGGGCCCGAGTGGACGAGCAGTACTTC.